This T cell receptor beta chain was found in a study of CD8 T cells in ankylosing spondylitis. This CDR3 comprises 12 residues. Germline-derived CDR1 and CDR2 are DFQATT and SNEGSKA (reference sequence). The ends were cut back, 6 bases at V and 1 base at J, with 10 bases in the middle. TCRdb used MiXCR to reprocess the 5' RACE reads, holding one entry per CDR3 protein. The sample includes some 140,000 distinct CDR3 sequences, roughly 8.4% of them seen just once. This clonotype was counted ten times or more. This receptor was identified in a male donor with ankylosing spondylitis. The J gene is TRBJ2-7, the V gene TRBV20-1, with D possibly being TRBD1 (6 bases). Sequenced sample: synovial fluid, either unsorted or a sorted T cell fraction (not recorded which). The CDR3 region is CSAATGSYEQYF. CDR3 nucleotide sequence: TGCAGTGCCGCGACAGGTTCCTACGAGCAGTACTTC.